This entry lists 20 T cell receptor beta chains sequenced from one sample in a study of monozygotic twins with inflammatory bowel disease. TCRdb re-called the 5' RACE reads; every CDR3 protein appears as one record, without DNA. The sample's table shows 300,000 to 450,000 distinct CDR3 sequences. The sample consisted of blood. The receptors shown here come from a human donor with ulcerative colitis or Crohn's disease, or a healthy co-twin of an affected twin (not recorded which).

This chain links TRBV7-9 with TRBJ1-4; TCRdb picks TRBD1, but there is no DNA to check that call. This CDR3 is 16 amino acids long. Germline CDR1 SEHNR, CDR2 FQNEAQ (reference sequence). CDR3 sequence: CASSGVGGASGEKLFF.

The chain has TRBV7-2 and TRBJ1-6; without DNA, the TCRdb call of TRBD1 cannot be checked. The CDR3 length is 14 residues. Germline V lookup: CDR1 SGHTA, CDR2 FQGNSA. CDR3 protein: CASSLVRGNSPLHF. The entire variable domain, with the rest obtained from reference TRBV7-2 and TRBJ1-6, is as follows: GAGVSQSPSNKVTEKGKDVELRCDPISGHTALYWYRQSLGQGLEFLIYFQGNSAPDKSGLPSDRFSAERTGGSVSTLTIQRTQQEDSAVYLCASSLVRGNSPLHFGNGTRLTVT.

The J gene is TRBJ2-2, the V gene TRBV24-1; TCRdb indicates TRBD1, and absent DNA this call remains unverified. The V gene's germline CDR1 is KGHDR and CDR2 SFDVKD. CDR3 length: 15 residues. Here the CDR3 reads CATSELTSGAGELFF.

The rearrangement links TRBV9 to TRBJ2-1; TCRdb's assignment of TRBD2 cannot be checked, as there is no DNA. The CDR3 has 17 amino acids. The V gene's germline CDR1 is SGDLS and CDR2 YYNGEE. The CDR3: CASSPRLAESSYNEQFF.

V usage is TRBV18 and J usage is TRBJ1-6; the TCRdb D gene call, TRBD1, has no DNA to confirm it. The CDR3 covers 14 residues. Germline V gene data show CDR1 as KGHSH and CDR2 as LQKENI. The CDR3 loop reads CASSQGQGVSPLHF.

The chain joins TRBV6-4 to TRBJ2-1; TCRdb gives TRBD2 as the D gene, but with no DNA this cannot be confirmed. The CDR3 has 18 amino acids. From germline, CDR1 is MRHNA and CDR2 SNTAGT. The CDR3 spells CASSGGSGTSGGAGEQFF.

J is TRBJ2-1 and V is TRBV29-1; TCRdb returns TRBD1, unconfirmable since there is no DNA. The CDR3 runs 13 residues. Germline lookup yields CDR1 SQVTM and CDR2 ANQGSEA. The CDR3 protein is CSVTRTGGVEQFF.

The chain employs TRBV7-9 and TRBJ2-1; the TRBD1 assignment by TCRdb is unverifiable without DNA. Germline V CDR1 and CDR2: SEHNR, FQNEAQ (reference sequence). This CDR3 has 16 amino acids. The CDR3 here is CASSPWTGTGYNEQFF.

The V and J genes are TRBV7-9 and TRBJ2-1. Germline CDR1 SEHNR, CDR2 FQNEAQ (reference sequence). The CDR3 has 11 amino acids. The CDR3 loop is CASSPHYEQFF.

The chain employs TRBV12-3 or TRBV12-4 and TRBJ1-4; lacking DNA, the TRBD1 call made by TCRdb goes unchecked. CDR3 length: 15 amino acids. The CDR3 sequence: CASSRRQGHNEKLFF.

The gene calls are TRBV9 and TRBJ1-5. The CDR3 totals 15 residues. The germline V gene encodes CDR1 SGDLS and CDR2 YYNGEE. The CDR3 here is CASSVGEGRNQPQHF.

The CDR3 sequence is CSAVAGSQPQHF. The V and J genes are TRBV20-1 and TRBJ1-5; the D call of TRBD1 rests on TCRdb alone, since no DNA is present to check it. From germline, CDR1 is DFQATT and CDR2 SNEGSKA (reference sequence). The CDR3 spans 12 residues.

The genes are TRBV7-2 and TRBJ2-7; there is no DNA to check the TCRdb D call of TRBD2. The V gene's germline CDR1 is SGHTA and CDR2 FQGNSA. This CDR3 region has 16 residues. This CDR3 reads CASSPLGLAGAHEQYF.

The V gene is TRBV20-1, the J gene TRBJ1-2; without DNA, the TCRdb call of TRBD1 cannot be checked. Germline CDR1 and CDR2: DFQATT and SNEGSKA (reference sequence). The CDR3 contains 15 residues. Here the CDR3 reads CSALSMGDRANGYTF.

This chain connects TRBV5-6 to TRBJ2-1; TCRdb outputs TRBD2, but without DNA this stays unchecked. CDR3 size: 14 residues. Germline V gene lookup returns CDR1 SGHDT and CDR2 YYEEEE. CDR3 sequence reads: CASSLGEGSNEQFF. The full variable domain, its missing parts supplied by reference TRBV5-6 and TRBJ2-1, is DAGVTQSPTHLIKTRGQQVTLRCSPKSGHDTVSWYQQALGQGPQFIFQYYEEEERQRGNFPDRFSGHQFPNYSSELNVNALLLGDSALYLCASSLGEGSNEQFFGPGTRLTVL.

CDR3 protein: CASSEGTADNQPQHF. V usage is TRBV2 and J usage is TRBJ1-5; TCRdb reports TRBD1, a call that lacks DNA to check it against. The CDR3 runs 15 residues. Germline V lookup: CDR1 SNHLY, CDR2 FYNNEI.

This chain's CDR3 is CAISDLGHTSYNEQFF. This sequence joins TRBV10-3 and TRBJ2-1; the D call from TCRdb, TRBD1, cannot be confirmed without DNA. Germline lookup yields CDR1 ENHRY and CDR2 SYGVKD. The CDR3 consists of 16 residues.

V gene TRBV6-6 combines with J gene TRBJ2-7; TCRdb's D gene call, TRBD1, goes unchecked for lack of DNA. Germline loops: CDR1 MNHNY, CDR2 SVGAGI (reference sequence). The CDR3 loop spans 13 amino acids. CDR3 in amino acids: CASSNRVYYEQYF.

The chain recombines TRBV2 with TRBJ1-4; the D call of TRBD1 rests on TCRdb alone, since no DNA is present to check it. This CDR3 comprises 14 residues. Germline V CDR1 and CDR2: SNHLY, FYNNEI. The CDR3 sequence is CASSFWGPGEKLFF.

The chain links TRBV5-4 to TRBJ1-2; without DNA, the TCRdb call of TRBD1 cannot be checked. This CDR3 comprises 15 residues. Looked up from germline, CDR1 is SGHNT and CDR2 is YYREEE (reference sequence). The CDR3 loop is CASSLGGGRNYGYTF.